This note documents a single TCR beta chain sequence. Its antigen remains unknown. V lost 6 bases and J lost 2; bases outside the gene matches: 6. Per the germline V gene, CDR1 is WNHNN and CDR2 is SYGVQD (reference sequence). The CDR3 is made up of 15 amino acids. Vbeta (60) and Jbeta (13) primers were used in the PCR. The assay was immunoSEQ multiplex PCR, and TCRdb's table has in-frame clones only and misses some. This table holds 200,000 to 250,000 clones, about 70% found once. The sample is drawn from a study of cytomegalovirus exposure and HLA in healthy donors. Study findings and constraints: Analysis performed later found roughly 17,000 TCR beta sequences associated with HLA alleles at 0.05 false discovery rate. Sequencing had likely introduced a cluster of highly shared sequence variants as an artifact.

The donors (healthy individuals) were bone marrow donors. This sequence was found in a man aged 40-49 years in good health and CMV-seropositive. Material: PBMCs. V is TRBV10-1 and J is TRBJ2-7, with 11 positions matching TRBD1. Here the CDR3 reads CASRSDRGRAYEQYF. The CDR3 region has the DNA TGCGCCAGCAGATCGGACAGGGGGCGAGCCTACGAGCAGTACTTC.